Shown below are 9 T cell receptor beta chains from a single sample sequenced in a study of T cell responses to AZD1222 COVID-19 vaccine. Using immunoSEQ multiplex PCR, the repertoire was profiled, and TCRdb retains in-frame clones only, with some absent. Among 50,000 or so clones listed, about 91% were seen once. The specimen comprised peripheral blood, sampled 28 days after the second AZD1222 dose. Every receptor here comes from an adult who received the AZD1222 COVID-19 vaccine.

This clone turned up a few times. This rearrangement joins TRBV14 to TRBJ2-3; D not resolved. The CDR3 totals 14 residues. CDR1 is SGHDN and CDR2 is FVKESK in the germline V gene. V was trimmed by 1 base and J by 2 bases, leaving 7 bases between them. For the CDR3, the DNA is TGTGCCAGCAGCCAAGTGGGAACCACAGATACGCAGTATTTT. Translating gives CASSQVGTTDTQYF. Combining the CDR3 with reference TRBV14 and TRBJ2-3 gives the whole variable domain EAGVTQFPSHSVIEKGQTVTLRCDPISGHDNLYWYRRVMGKEIKFLLHFVKESKQDESGMPNNRFLAERTGGTYSTLKVQPAELEDSGVYFCASSQVGTTDTQYFGPGTRLTVL.

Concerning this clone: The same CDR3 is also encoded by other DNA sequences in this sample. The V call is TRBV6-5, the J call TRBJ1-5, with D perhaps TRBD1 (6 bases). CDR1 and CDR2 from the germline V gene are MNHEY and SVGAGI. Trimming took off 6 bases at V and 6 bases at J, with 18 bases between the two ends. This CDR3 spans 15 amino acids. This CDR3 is CASRGEGHRGQPQHF. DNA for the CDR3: TGTGCCAGCAGGGGAGAGGGACATCGAGGTCAGCCCCAGCATTTT.

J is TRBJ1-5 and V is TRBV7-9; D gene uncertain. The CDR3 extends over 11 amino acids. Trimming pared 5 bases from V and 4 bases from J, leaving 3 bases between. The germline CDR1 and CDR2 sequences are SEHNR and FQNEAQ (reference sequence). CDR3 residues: CASSLNQPQHF. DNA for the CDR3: TGTGCCAGCAGCCTTAATCAGCCCCAGCATTTT. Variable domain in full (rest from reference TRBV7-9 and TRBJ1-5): DTGVSQNPRHKITKRGQNVTFRCDPISEHNRLYWYRQTLGQGPEFLTYFQNEAQLEKSRLLSDRFSAERPKGSFSTLEIQRTEQGDSAMYLCASSLNQPQHFGDGTRLSIL.

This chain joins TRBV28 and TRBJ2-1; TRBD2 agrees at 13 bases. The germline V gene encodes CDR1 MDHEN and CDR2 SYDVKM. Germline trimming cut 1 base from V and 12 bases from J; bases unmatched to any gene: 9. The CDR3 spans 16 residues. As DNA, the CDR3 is TGTGCCAGCAGTTTATCATTCACTAGCGGGGGGGTTTTGCAGTTCTTC. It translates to CASSLSFTSGGVLQFF.

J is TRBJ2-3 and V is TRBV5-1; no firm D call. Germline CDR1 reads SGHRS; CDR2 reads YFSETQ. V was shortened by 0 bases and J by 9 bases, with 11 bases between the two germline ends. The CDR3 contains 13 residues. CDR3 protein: CASSLDGAKTQYF. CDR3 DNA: TGCGCCAGCAGCTTGGATGGAGCAAAAACGCAGTATTTT.

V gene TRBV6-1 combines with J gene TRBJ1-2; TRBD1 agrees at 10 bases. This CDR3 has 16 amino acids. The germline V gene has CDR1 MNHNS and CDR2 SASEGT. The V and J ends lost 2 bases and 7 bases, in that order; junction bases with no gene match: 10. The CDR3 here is CASSELGQGMVSGYTF. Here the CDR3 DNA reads TGTGCCAGCAGTGAACTGGGACAGGGGATGGTTAGTGGCTACACCTTC.

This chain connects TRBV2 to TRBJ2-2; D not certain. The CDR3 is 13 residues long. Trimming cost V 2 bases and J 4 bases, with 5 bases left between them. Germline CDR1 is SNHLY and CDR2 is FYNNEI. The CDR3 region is CASSEFGTGELFF. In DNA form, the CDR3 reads TGTGCCAGCAGTGAATTTGGCACCGGGGAGCTGTTTTTT. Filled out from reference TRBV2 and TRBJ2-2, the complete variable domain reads EPEVTQTPSHQVTQMGQEVILRCVPISNHLYFYWYRQILGQKVEFLVSFYNNEISEKSEIFDDQFSVERPDGSNFTLKIRSTKLEDSAMYFCASSEFGTGELFFGEGSRLTVL.

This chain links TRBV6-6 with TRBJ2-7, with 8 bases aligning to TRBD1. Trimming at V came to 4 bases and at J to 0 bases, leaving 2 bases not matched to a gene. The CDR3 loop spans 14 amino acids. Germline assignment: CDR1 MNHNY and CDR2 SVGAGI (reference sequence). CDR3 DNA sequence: TGTGCCAGCAGTTTGACAGGGGTCTCCTACGAGCAGTACTTC. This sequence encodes CASSLTGVSYEQYF.

The DNA for the CDR3 is TGTGCCAGCAGCAAACCAAGAACAGGGGCAAGAACAGCCAAAAACATTCAGTACTTC. It yields the protein CASSKPRTGARTAKNIQYF. The J gene is TRBJ2-4, the V gene TRBV21-1; the table's D call, TRBD1, has no DNA check behind it. TRBV21-1 is noted as a pseudogene. The CDR3 runs to 19 residues.